These T cell receptor beta chains were read from a single sample in a study of PD-1 blockade in classical Hodgkin lymphoma. Generated by immunoSEQ multiplex PCR, the TCRdb table keeps only in-frame clones and is missing some. Among under 65,000 clones listed, around 89% were seen once. The source was peripheral blood mononuclear cells (PBMCs), collected at baseline. Every receptor here comes from a human donor with classical Hodgkin lymphoma. The CDR3 runs from the conserved cysteine through the conserved F or W.

v_gene: TRBV5-6; CDR3aa: CASSFRDRENSPLHF
v_gene: TRBV5-4; CDR3aa: CASSPEVEGTTQYF
v_gene: TRBV5-4; CDR3aa: CASSLGVSYEQYF
v_gene: TRBV5-6; CDR3aa: CASSRGAGANVLTF
v_gene: TRBV6-8; CDR3aa: CASRPHWGMGNEKLFF
v_gene: TRBV7-9; CDR3aa: CASRFGEAEQYF
v_gene: TRBV4-1; CDR3aa: CASSQDRGYWEQYF
v_gene: TRBV5-4; CDR3aa: CASSFPRTGNTEAFF
v_gene: TRBV27; CDR3aa: CASRRQGRNSPLHF
v_gene: TRBV6-5; CDR3aa: CASSSLWAGGYEQYF
v_gene: TRBV5-4; CDR3aa: CASSSRGGVETQYF